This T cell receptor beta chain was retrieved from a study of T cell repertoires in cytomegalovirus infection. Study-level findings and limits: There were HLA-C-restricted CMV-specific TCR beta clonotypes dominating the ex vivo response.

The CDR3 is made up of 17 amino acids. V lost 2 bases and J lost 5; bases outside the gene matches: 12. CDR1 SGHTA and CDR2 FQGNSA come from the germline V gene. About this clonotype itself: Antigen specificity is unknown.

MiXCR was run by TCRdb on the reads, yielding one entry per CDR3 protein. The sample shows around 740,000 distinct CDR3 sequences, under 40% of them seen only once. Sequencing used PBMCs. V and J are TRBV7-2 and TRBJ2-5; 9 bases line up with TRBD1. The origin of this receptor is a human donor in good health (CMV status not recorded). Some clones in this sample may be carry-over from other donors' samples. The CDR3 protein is CASSLHSGGQGGETQYF. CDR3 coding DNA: TGTGCCAGCAGCTTACATAGTGGGGGACAGGGAGGGGAGACCCAGTACTTC. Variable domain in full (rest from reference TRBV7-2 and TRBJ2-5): GAGVSQSPSNKVTEKGKDVELRCDPISGHTALYWYRQSLGQGLEFLIYFQGNSAPDKSGLPSDRFSAERTGGSVSTLTIQRTQQEDSAVYLCASSLHSGGQGGETQYFGPGTRLLVL.